This TCR beta chain is drawn from a study of cytomegalovirus exposure and HLA in healthy donors. A remark on this clone: Its matching antigen is unknown.

Amplification used 60 Vbeta primers and 13 Jbeta primers. Assay: immunoSEQ multiplex PCR; the TCRdb copy retains only in-frame clones and omits some. The sample records 150,000 to 200,000 clones, 60% to 80% being singletons. The trim removed 10 bases at V and 4 bases at J, leaving 4 bases unmatched. The germline V gene encodes CDR1 MDHEN and CDR2 SYDVKM. The CDR3 loop spans 12 amino acids. Study-level results: Later work found most CMV-associated TCR beta chains apparently HLA-restricted. In vitro, three CMV-associated chains proved specific for CMV antigens. Prior analysis indicated that the majority of TCR beta V segments exhibited productivity approximately 90% or approximately 30% of the time. Reportedly, HLA-A and HLA-B alleles of most subjects were accurately predicted from TCR beta.

The clonotype originates from a woman aged 40 to 49 in good health and CMV-seronegative. The sample was PBMCs. This chain links TRBV28 with TRBJ1-5, with 7 positions matching TRBD1. The CDR3 DNA follows: TGTGCCACCAGGGGGGGTAATCAGCCCCAGCATTTT. Its protein is CATRGGNQPQHF. Together with reference TRBV28 and TRBJ1-5, the CDR3 gives the full variable domain: DVKVTQSSRYLVKRTGEKVFLECVQDMDHENMFWYRQDPGLGLRLIYFSYDVKMKEKGDIPEGYSVSREKKERFSLILESASTNQTSMYLCATRGGNQPQHFGDGTRLSIL.